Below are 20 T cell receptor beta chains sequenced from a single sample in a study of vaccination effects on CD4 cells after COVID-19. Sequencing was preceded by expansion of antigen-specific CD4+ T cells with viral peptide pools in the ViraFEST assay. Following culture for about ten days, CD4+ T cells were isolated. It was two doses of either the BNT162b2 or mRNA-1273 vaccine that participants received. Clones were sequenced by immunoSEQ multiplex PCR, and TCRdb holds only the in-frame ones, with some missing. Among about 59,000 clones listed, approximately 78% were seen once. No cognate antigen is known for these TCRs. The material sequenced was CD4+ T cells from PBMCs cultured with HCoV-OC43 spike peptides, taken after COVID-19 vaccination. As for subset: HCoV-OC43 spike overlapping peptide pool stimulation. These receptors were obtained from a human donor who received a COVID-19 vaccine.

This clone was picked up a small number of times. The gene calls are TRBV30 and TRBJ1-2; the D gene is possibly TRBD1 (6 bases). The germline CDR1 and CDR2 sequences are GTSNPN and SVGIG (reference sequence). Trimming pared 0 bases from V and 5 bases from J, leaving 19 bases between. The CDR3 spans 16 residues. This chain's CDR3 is CAWSVLSFDRTYGYTF. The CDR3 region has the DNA TGTGCCTGGAGTGTACTGTCCTTTGACAGGACATATGGCTACACCTTC.

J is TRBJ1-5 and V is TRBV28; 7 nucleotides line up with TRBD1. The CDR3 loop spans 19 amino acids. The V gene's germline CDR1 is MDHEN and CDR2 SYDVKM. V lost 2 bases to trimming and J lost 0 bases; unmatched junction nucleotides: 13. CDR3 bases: TGTGCCAGCAGTTTACGTACAGGGGCCTGGCTTTATAGCAATCAGCCCCAGCATTTT. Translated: CASSLRTGAWLYSNQPQHF.

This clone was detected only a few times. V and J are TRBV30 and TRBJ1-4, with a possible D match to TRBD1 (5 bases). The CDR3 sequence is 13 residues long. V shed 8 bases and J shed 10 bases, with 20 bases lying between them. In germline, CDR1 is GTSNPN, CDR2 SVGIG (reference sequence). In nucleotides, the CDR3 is TGTGCCCGCGATGGAAGGGGCGGAGGAAAACTGTTTTTT. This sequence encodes CARDGRGGGKLFF.

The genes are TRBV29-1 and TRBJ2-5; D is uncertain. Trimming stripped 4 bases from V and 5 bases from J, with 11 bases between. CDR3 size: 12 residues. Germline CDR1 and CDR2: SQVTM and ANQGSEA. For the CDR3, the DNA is TGCAGCGTTGCCGTGGGTGGGGAGACCCAGTACTTC. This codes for CSVAVGGETQYF. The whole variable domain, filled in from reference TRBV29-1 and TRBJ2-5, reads SAVISQKPSRDICQRGTSLTIQCQVDSQVTMMFWYRQQPGQSLTLIATANQGSEATYESGFVIDKFPISRPNLTFSTLTVSNMSPEDSSIYLCSVAVGGETQYFGPGTRLLVL.

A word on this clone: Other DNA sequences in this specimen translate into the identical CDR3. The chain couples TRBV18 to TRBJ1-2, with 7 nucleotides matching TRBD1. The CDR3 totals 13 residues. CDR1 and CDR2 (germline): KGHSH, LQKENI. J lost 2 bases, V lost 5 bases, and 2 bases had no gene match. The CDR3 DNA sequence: TGTGCCAGCTCATTACAGGGGAACTATGGCTACACCTTC. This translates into CASSLQGNYGYTF.

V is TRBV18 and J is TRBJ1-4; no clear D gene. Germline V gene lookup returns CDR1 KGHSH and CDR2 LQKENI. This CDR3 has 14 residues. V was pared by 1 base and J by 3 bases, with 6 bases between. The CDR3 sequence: CASSPRSANEKLFF. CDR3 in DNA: TGTGCCAGCTCACCACGATCGGCTAATGAAAAACTGTTTTTT.

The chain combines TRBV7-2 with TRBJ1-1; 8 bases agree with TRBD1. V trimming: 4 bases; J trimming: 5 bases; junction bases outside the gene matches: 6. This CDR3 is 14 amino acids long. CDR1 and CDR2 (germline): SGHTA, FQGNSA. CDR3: CASSSSRQGTEAFF. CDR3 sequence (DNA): TGTGCCAGCAGCTCATCGAGACAGGGGACTGAAGCTTTCTTT.

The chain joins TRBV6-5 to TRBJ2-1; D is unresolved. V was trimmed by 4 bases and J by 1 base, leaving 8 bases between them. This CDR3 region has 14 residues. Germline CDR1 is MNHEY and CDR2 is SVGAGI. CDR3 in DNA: TGTGCCAGCAGTTCCCCCGGGTCCTACAATGAGCAGTTCTTC. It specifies CASSSPGSYNEQFF.

DNA of the CDR3: TGCGCCAGCAGTGAATACTACAATGAGCAGTTCTTC. It codes for CASSEYYNEQFF. The chain couples TRBV10-2 to TRBJ2-1; D remains ambiguous. V lost 3 bases to trimming and J lost 3 bases, with 3 bases between them. The CDR3 is 12 amino acids. From germline, CDR1 is WSHSY and CDR2 SAAADI.

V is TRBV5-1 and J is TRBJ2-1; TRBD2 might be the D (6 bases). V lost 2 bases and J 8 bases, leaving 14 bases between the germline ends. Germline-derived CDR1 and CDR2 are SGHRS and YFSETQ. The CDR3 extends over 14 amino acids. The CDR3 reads CASSFGTSGDEQFF. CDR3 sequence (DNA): TGCGCCAGCAGCTTTGGGACGTCGGGAGATGAGCAGTTCTTC.

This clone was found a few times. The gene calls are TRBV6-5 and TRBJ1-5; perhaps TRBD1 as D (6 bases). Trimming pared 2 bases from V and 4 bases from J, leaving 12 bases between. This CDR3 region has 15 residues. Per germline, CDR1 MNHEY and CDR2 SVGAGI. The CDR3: CASSYGPGVNQPQHF. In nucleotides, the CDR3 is TGTGCCAGCAGTTACGGGCCAGGGGTGAATCAGCCCCAGCATTTT.

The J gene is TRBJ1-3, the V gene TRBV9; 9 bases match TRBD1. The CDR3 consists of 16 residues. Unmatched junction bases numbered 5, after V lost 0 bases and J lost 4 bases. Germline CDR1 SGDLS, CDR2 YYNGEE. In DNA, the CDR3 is TGTGCCAGCAGCGTAGTGGGACAGGGTTCAGGAAACACCATATATTTT. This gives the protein CASSVVGQGSGNTIYF.

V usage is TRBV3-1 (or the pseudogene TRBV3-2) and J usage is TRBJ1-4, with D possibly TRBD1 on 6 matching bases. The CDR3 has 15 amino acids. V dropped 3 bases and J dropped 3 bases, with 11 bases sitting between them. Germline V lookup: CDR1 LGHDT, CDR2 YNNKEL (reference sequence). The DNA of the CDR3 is TGTGCCAGCAGCCAGGCGACAGGCTCTAATGAAAAACTGTTTTTT. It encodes CASSQATGSNEKLFF.

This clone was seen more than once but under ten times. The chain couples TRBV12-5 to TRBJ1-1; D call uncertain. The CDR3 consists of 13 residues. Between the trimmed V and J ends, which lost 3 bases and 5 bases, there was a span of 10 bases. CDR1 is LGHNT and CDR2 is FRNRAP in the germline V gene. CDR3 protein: CASGLRGGTEAFF. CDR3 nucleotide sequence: TGTGCTAGTGGTTTACGGGGAGGGACTGAAGCTTTCTTT.

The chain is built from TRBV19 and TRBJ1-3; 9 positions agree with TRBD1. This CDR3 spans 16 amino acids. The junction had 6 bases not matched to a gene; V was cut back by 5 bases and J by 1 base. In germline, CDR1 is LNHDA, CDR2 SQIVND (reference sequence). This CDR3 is CASSDDRGSSGNTIYF. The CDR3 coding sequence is TGTGCCAGTAGTGACGACAGGGGGTCGTCTGGAAACACCATATATTTT.

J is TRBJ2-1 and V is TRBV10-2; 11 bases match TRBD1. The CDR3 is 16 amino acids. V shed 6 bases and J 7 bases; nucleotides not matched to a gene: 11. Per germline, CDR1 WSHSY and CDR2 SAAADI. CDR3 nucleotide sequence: TGCGCCAGCAGCCGGCCAGGACAGGGGGCAGGAAATGAGCAGTTCTTC. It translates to CASSRPGQGAGNEQFF.

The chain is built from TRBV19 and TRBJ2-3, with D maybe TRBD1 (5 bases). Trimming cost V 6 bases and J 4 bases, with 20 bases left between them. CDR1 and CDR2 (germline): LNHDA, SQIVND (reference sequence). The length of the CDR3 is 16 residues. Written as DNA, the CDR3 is TGTGCCAGTAGGCAAGGGGCGAATCAGATTGCAGATACGCAGTATTTT. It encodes CASRQGANQIADTQYF.

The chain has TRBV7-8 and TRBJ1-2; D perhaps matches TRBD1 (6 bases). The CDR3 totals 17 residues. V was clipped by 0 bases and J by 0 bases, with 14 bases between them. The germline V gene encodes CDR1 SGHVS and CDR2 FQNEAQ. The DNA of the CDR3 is TGTGCCAGCAGCTTAGCTGGACGCCAGGGGACTAACTATGGCTACACCTTC. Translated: CASSLAGRQGTNYGYTF.

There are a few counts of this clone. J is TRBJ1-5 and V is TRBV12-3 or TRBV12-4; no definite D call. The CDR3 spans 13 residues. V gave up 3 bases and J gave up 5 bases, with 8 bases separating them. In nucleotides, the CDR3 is TGTGCCAGCAGTTTCGCGAGGGATCAGCCCCAGCATTTT. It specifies CASSFARDQPQHF.

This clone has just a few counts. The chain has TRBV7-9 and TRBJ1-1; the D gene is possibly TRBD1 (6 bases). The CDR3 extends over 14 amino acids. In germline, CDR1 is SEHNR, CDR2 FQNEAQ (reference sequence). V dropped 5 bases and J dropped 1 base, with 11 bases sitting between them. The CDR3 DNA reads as TGTGCCAGCAGCCCTGACAGGCCGAACACTGAAGCTTTCTTT. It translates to CASSPDRPNTEAFF.